This T cell receptor beta chain was sequenced for a study of OX40 agonist ivuxolimab in advanced cancers. Across the whole study: Mean age about 60 years, range about 20 to 79; 82.7% male.

The assay was immunoSEQ multiplex PCR, and TCRdb's table has in-frame clones only and misses some. The sample contains about 70,000 clones, 85% of which appear only once. The CDR3 covers 16 residues. Trimming took off 0 bases at V and 0 bases at J, with 9 bases between the two ends. Germline assignment: CDR1 SGHDN and CDR2 FVKESK. The input for sequencing was CD4+ or CD8+ T cells sorted from blood, taken in a trial of the OX40 agonist ivuxolimab. The chain carries TRBV14 and TRBJ2-1; tentative D call: TRBD2 (6 bases). The origin of this receptor is an adult with an advanced solid tumor such as melanoma, head and neck, liver or kidney cancer. The CDR3 loop is CASSQDIGSSYNEQFF. DNA for the CDR3: TGTGCCAGCAGCCAAGATATCGGGAGCTCCTACAATGAGCAGTTCTTC.